These 10 T cell receptor beta chains were all obtained from the same sample, sequenced in a study of cytomegalovirus exposure and HLA in healthy donors. The PCR made use of 60 Vbeta and 13 Jbeta primers. TCRdb's copy holds only in-frame clones and misses some; the assay was immunoSEQ multiplex PCR. This sample has some 180,000 clones, with roughly 80% found just once. The sample taken for sequencing was PBMCs. Receptors were obtained from a male donor in good health and CMV-seronegative.

This rearrangement joins TRBV7-6 to TRBJ2-7, with D perhaps TRBD1 (6 bases). The CDR3 is 17 residues long. V lost 5 bases and J 1 base, leaving 21 bases between the germline ends. Germline values: CDR1 SGHVS, CDR2 FNYEAQ. Here the CDR3 reads CASSPGLPGHGSYEQYF. DNA for the CDR3: TGTGCCAGCAGCCCAGGGCTCCCGGGACACGGTTCCTACGAGCAGTACTTC.

V is TRBV5-1 and J is TRBJ2-7; TRBD1 matches at 8 bases. CDR3 length: 16 residues. V dropped 4 bases and J dropped 1; count of bases not matched to a gene: 10. Germline-derived CDR1 and CDR2 are SGHRS and YFSETQ. The CDR3 DNA sequence: TGCGCCAGCAGCCTTGACAGGGGACATTTTTCCTACGAGCAGTACTTC. It is translated as CASSLDRGHFSYEQYF.

The chain links TRBV28 to TRBJ1-2; 9 bases are a match to TRBD1. The germline gives CDR1 MDHEN, CDR2 SYDVKM. The CDR3 sequence is 15 residues long. After removal of 5 bases from V and 2 bases from J, the junction contained 6 bases not matched to a gene. CDR3 in amino acids: CASSAPGQGNYGYTF. CDR3 DNA sequence: TGTGCCAGCAGTGCACCTGGACAGGGGAACTATGGCTACACCTTC.

The chain couples TRBV27 to TRBJ1-4, with D possibly TRBD1 on 5 matching bases. Per the germline V gene, CDR1 is MNHEY and CDR2 is SMNVEV (reference sequence). The CDR3 loop spans 15 amino acids. V lost 5 bases and J 3 bases, leaving 13 bases between the germline ends. CDR3 sequence (DNA): TGTGCCAGCAGTGCCTACAGGAGCGCTAATGAAAAACTGTTTTTT. As protein: CASSAYRSANEKLFF.

The table lists this clone with a few counts. CDR3 protein: CASGRDSNEAFF. In DNA form, the CDR3 reads TGTGCTAGTGGGCGGGACAGCAATGAAGCTTTCTTT. The chain joins TRBV12-5 to TRBJ1-1; 7 bases line up with TRBD1. This CDR3 region has 12 residues. The ends lost 6 bases at V and 7 bases at J; junction bases unmatched: 5. CDR1 is LGHNT and CDR2 is FRNRAP in the germline V gene.

This clone has just a few counts. The rearrangement links TRBV7-8 to TRBJ1-1, with D perhaps matching TRBD1 (5 bases). This CDR3 has 18 residues. V was shortened by 1 base and J by 2 bases, with 20 bases between the two germline ends. Germline V gene lookup returns CDR1 SGHVS and CDR2 FQNEAQ. The CDR3 sequence: CASSLGTRGGSQNTEAFF. The CDR3 DNA follows: TGTGCCAGCAGCTTAGGAACAAGGGGTGGCAGCCAAAACACTGAAGCTTTCTTT.

This chain links TRBV30 with TRBJ1-2; perhaps TRBD1 as D (6 bases). Per germline, CDR1 GTSNPN and CDR2 SVGIG (reference sequence). This CDR3 has 13 amino acids. The V end lost 3 bases, the J end lost 8 bases, and 16 bases lay between the germline ends. CDR3 region: CAWRRGGFYGYTF. DNA of the CDR3: TGTGCCTGGAGGAGGGGGGGTTTTTACGGCTACACCTTC.

The table lists this clone with a few counts. This chain links TRBV2 with TRBJ1-6; TRBD1 is a possible D gene (6 bases). Germline CDR1 SNHLY, CDR2 FYNNEI. V was pared by 7 bases and J by 6 bases, with 16 bases between. This CDR3 has 15 amino acids. This chain's CDR3 is CASNLRGALNSPLHF. The CDR3 DNA sequence: TGTGCCAGCAACCTTCGGGGGGCTCTTAATTCACCCCTCCACTTT.

The rearrangement uses TRBV6-6 and TRBJ1-5; D uncertain. Per the germline V gene, CDR1 is MNHNY and CDR2 is SVGAGI (reference sequence). The CDR3 has 15 amino acids. The V end lost 6 bases, the J end lost 4 bases, and 16 bases lay between the germline ends. In DNA form, the CDR3 reads TGTGCCAGCAGCCGCCGGGAGAATTCAAATCAGCCCCAGCATTTT. Translating gives CASSRRENSNQPQHF.

The gene calls are TRBV5-4 and TRBJ2-5; D possibly corresponds to TRBD1 (6 bases). CDR1 and CDR2 from the germline V gene are SGHNT and YYREEE (reference sequence). CDR3 length: 16 amino acids. With 0 bases removed from V and 4 bases from J, the gap between germline ends came to 16 bases. In nucleotides, the CDR3 is TGTGCCAGCAGCTTGGAGGTGGGGGCGGTAGGAGAGACCCAGTACTTC. This gives the protein CASSLEVGAVGETQYF.